This T cell receptor beta chain was obtained from a study of tumor-infiltrating lymphocytes in primary liver carcinoma. The CDR3 has 16 amino acids. CDR1 is MGHRA, CDR2 YSYEKL, per germline. Comment on this clonotype: Its specificity is unknown. At one end the junction does not follow the germline gene, possibly because of a read error.

DNA and RNA were both co-extracted from about 20-30 mg of bulk tissue that had not been sorted. Resection treated the patients' primary liver carcinoma. Patients were treatment-naive with chronic HBV infection. Viable tumor cell content exceeded 75% in every tumor sample. Study conclusions and caveats: Among the pair types, tumor region pairs showed more overlap than tumor-adjacent and tumor-blood pairs.

With 500 ng total RNA as template and a constant-region primer, TCR beta cDNA was made. Three nested multiplex PCR rounds, a slightly modified ARM-PCR, produced the libraries for TCR beta. TRBV1-TRBV30 forward and Cbeta reverse primers drove the first two roughly 10-cycle rounds. TCRdb processed the multiplex PCR reads anew with MiXCR; each CDR3 protein has one entry. In the table there are roughly 100,000 distinct CDR3 sequences, roughly 80% of which are singletons. This chain connects TRBV4-1 to TRBJ2-1, with TRBD2 matching 8 bases. Material: liver tumor tissue from sampling region 3. The subset is: tumor region T3, left-lateral pole. This sequence originates from a man aged 40-49 years with primary liver carcinoma and hepatitis B virus infection. CDR3 in DNA: TGCGCCTACAGCCCCGAACCAGCGGGGGCTTACAATGGGCAGTTCTTC. Protein sequence: CAYSPEPAGAYNGQFF.